The 31 T cell receptor beta chains in this list originate from one sample, sequenced in a study of regulatory T cells in long-lasting Graves disease. Noted time point: newly diagnosed GD, antithyroid drugs for less than 3 months. Researchers made the TCR library from RNA that was extracted from PBMCs. According to the study, TCR beta libraries were built with iRepertoire HTBI primers and CDR3-region Arm-PCR. TCRdb reanalysed the multiplex PCR reads using MiXCR and keeps one entry per CDR3 protein. The table records 350,000 to 550,000 distinct CDR3 sequences, 14% to 15% of them present only once. This sample was also put to use in a study of T cells in Graves' hyperthyroidism and ophthalmopathy.

The input for sequencing was peripheral blood mononuclear cells (PBMCs), taken at new diagnosis, from a patient treated with antithyroid drugs. These receptors came from a young woman with Graves disease.

This clonotype was recorded at least ten times. CDR3 residues: CASSSGGRNNEQFF. CDR3 in DNA: TGTGCCAGCAGCTCAGGGGGCAGGAACAATGAGCAGTTCTTC. V is TRBV7-3 and J is TRBJ2-1, with 8 bases fitting TRBD1. The length of the CDR3 is 14 residues. Germline loops: CDR1 SGHTA, CDR2 FQGTGA. V was pared by 4 bases and J by 5 bases, with 4 bases of the junction left unmatched.

The CDR3 spells CASSPSNPTGGWSPLHF. CDR3 sequence (DNA): TGTGCCAGCAGTCCCTCGAATCCAACAGGGGGATGGTCACCCCTCCACTTT. The chain links TRBV27 to TRBJ1-6, with TRBD1 matching 8 bases. V shed 5 bases and J 10 bases; nucleotides not matched to a gene: 16. In germline, CDR1 is MNHEY, CDR2 SMNVEV (reference sequence). This CDR3 has 17 residues.

This clonotype was seen ten or more times. The V gene is TRBV12-3 or TRBV12-4, the J gene TRBJ1-2; D uncertain. The CDR3 has 13 residues. V dropped 6 bases and J dropped 0 bases, with 8 bases sitting between them. The DNA for the CDR3 is TGTGCCAGCAGCCAGACACCTAACTATGGCTACACCTTC. Translating it yields CASSQTPNYGYTF.

The chain joins TRBV27 to TRBJ1-1, with D perhaps TRBD1 (5 bases). The CDR3 totals 14 residues. Deletions cut 5 bases from V and 6 bases from J, with 16 bases between. Germline CDR1 and CDR2: MNHEY and SMNVEV (reference sequence). The CDR3 here is CASSMGVIGAEAFF. In nucleotides, the CDR3 is TGTGCCAGCAGTATGGGGGTGATAGGAGCTGAAGCTTTCTTT.

The chain uses TRBV28 and TRBJ2-5, with D hard to call. The germline CDR1 and CDR2 sequences are MDHEN and SYDVKM. With 4 bases removed from V and 2 bases from J, the gap between germline ends came to 14 bases. The CDR3 is made up of 15 amino acids. As DNA, the CDR3 is TGTGCCAGCAGTTGGCGTGGAGAGGCACAAGAGACCCAGTACTTC. Its translation: CASSWRGEAQETQYF.

In this sample, this clonotype turned up many times. CDR3 sequence reads: CASSEVGDGQETQYF. DNA of the CDR3: TGTGCCAGCAGTGAGGTGGGGGACGGCCAAGAGACCCAGTACTTC. The chain carries TRBV2 and TRBJ2-5; D is tentatively TRBD1 or TRBD2 (5 bases each). Germline-derived CDR1 and CDR2 are SNHLY and FYNNEI. V was shortened by 3 bases and J by 1 base, with 12 bases between the two germline ends. CDR3 length: 15 residues.

This clonotype was seen many times. The genes are TRBV12-3 or TRBV12-4 and TRBJ2-1; TRBD1 matches at 9 bases. CDR3 length: 11 amino acids. V lost 9 bases, J lost 7 bases, and 1 base stayed unmatched. The CDR3 nucleotides are TGTGCCAGTGACAGGGGGAATGAGCAGTTCTTC. It yields the protein CASDRGNEQFF.

The sample holds many counts of this clonotype. This chain connects TRBV5-1 to TRBJ2-3, with 8 bases that match TRBD1. This CDR3 is 18 amino acids long. J was trimmed by 6 bases and V by 4 bases; bases with no gene match: 19. Looked up from germline, CDR1 is SGHRS and CDR2 is YFSETQ. CDR3 region: CASSRRTGSSLPLDTQYF. The CDR3, as DNA: TGCGCCAGCAGCCGGAGGACAGGGTCTAGCCTCCCTCTGGATACGCAGTATTTT.

Only a few counts were recorded for this clonotype. This rearrangement joins TRBV24-1 to TRBJ2-3; D may match TRBD1 or TRBD2 (6 bases each). The germline V gene has CDR1 KGHDR and CDR2 SFDVKD. The CDR3 totals 15 residues. V was shortened by 4 bases and J by 7 bases, with 17 bases between the two germline ends. The CDR3 coding sequence is TGTGCCACCAGTGACTACAGGGCGGGGATTAATACGCAGTATTTT. As protein: CATSDYRAGINTQYF.

The chain is built from TRBV19 and TRBJ1-6, with D perhaps matching TRBD1 (6 bases). Germline CDR1 is LNHDA and CDR2 is SQIVND (reference sequence). There are 15 residues in the CDR3. Trimming shortened V by 8 bases and J by 5 bases, and 16 bases separated the two germline ends. The chain's CDR3 is CASGDRDTNNSPLHF. The CDR3 region has the DNA TGTGCCAGTGGAGACCGGGACACAAATAATTCACCCCTCCACTTT.

The J gene is TRBJ1-4, the V gene TRBV29-1, with unresolved D. The assigned J gene may be wrong: the sequence end matches TRBJ1-6 better. Looked up from germline, CDR1 is SQVTM and CDR2 is ANQGSEA. CDR3 length equals 13 residues. The CDR3 DNA follows: TGCAGCGCACACGGGGTTTATAATTCACCCCTCCACTTT. Protein sequence: CSAHGVYNSPLHF.

This clonotype was found many times. The V call is TRBV30, the J call TRBJ2-1, with a weak D call TRBD1 (6 bases). Germline V gene sequence: CDR1 GTSNPN, CDR2 SVGIG (reference sequence). The CDR3 runs 13 residues. Between the trimmed V and J ends, which lost 0 bases and 5 bases, there was a span of 8 bases. CDR3 coding DNA: TGTGCCTGGAGTGTTTGGACAGACAATGAGCAGTTCTTC. Translated: CAWSVWTDNEQFF.

This clonotype was seen many times. The gene calls are TRBV12-3 or TRBV12-4 and TRBJ2-7; 10 bases line up with TRBD2. The CDR3 runs to 16 residues. The trim removed 0 bases at V and 4 bases at J, leaving 6 bases unmatched. CDR3 protein: CASSLAASGSRYEQYF. As DNA, the CDR3 is TGTGCCAGCAGTTTAGCCGCTAGCGGGAGTCGGTACGAGCAGTACTTC.

This clonotype has ten or more counts. The rearrangement uses TRBV9 and TRBJ2-1, with no clear D. V shed 4 bases and J shed 5 bases, with 10 bases lying between them. CDR3 size: 13 residues. Per germline, CDR1 SGDLS and CDR2 YYNGEE. DNA for the CDR3: TGTGCCAGCAGCCCTCTCTTAAACAATGAGCAGTTCTTC. This encodes CASSPLLNNEQFF.

At least ten counts were recorded for this clonotype. The chain has TRBV7-9 and TRBJ2-1, with 7 bases fitting TRBD2. The junction had 16 bases not matched to a gene; V was cut back by 8 bases and J by 6 bases. The CDR3 totals 16 residues. CDR1 is SEHNR, CDR2 FQNEAQ, per germline (reference sequence). The DNA of the CDR3 is TGTGCCAGCGGAATGCTGGCGGGAGAAGATGGCAATGAGCAGTTCTTC. This sequence encodes CASGMLAGEDGNEQFF.

This chain links TRBV10-3 with TRBJ2-1, with 7 bases fitting TRBD2. Germline assignment: CDR1 ENHRY and CDR2 SYGVKD. The CDR3 totals 14 residues. After removal of 2 bases from V and 5 bases from J, the junction contained 3 bases not matched to a gene. The DNA of the CDR3 is TGTGCCATCAGTGAGAGGACTAGGGACAATGAGCAGTTCTTC. This codes for CAISERTRDNEQFF.

This clonotype was recorded many times. The V gene is TRBV12-3 or TRBV12-4, the J gene TRBJ2-5; D call uncertain. Between the trimmed V and J ends, which lost 1 base and 2 bases, there was a span of 8 bases. The CDR3 is 14 amino acids. The CDR3 nucleotides read TGTGCCAGCAGTTTAGTCGCTGAGCAAGAGACCCAGTACTTC. Translating it yields CASSLVAEQETQYF.

This clonotype was counted many times. The chain joins TRBV25-1 to TRBJ2-1, with D hard to call. CDR1 MGHDK and CDR2 SYGVNS come from the germline V gene. The CDR3 runs to 14 residues. V dropped 2 bases and J dropped 3 bases, with 8 bases sitting between them. The CDR3 here is CASSEELRYNEQFF. DNA for the CDR3: TGTGCCAGCAGTGAAGAGCTGCGCTACAATGAGCAGTTCTTC.

There are many counts of this clonotype. DNA for the CDR3: TGTGCCACCAGCAGAGGGGGGGAAGAGACCCAGTACTTC. Translated: CATSRGGEETQYF. The chain employs TRBV15 and TRBJ2-5; the D gene is possibly TRBD2 (6 bases). The CDR3 is made up of 13 amino acids. From germline, CDR1 is LNHNV and CDR2 YYDKDF (reference sequence). V was trimmed by 1 base and J by 3 bases, leaving 6 bases between them.

The gene calls are TRBV9 and TRBJ1-1, with unresolved D. The germline gives CDR1 SGDLS, CDR2 YYNGEE. V lost 3 bases and J lost 1, with 10 bases in between. The CDR3 length is 14 residues. As DNA, the CDR3 is TGTGCCAGCAGCGGTAGATGGAGGAACACTGAAGCTTTCTTT. Translated, it gives CASSGRWRNTEAFF.

This clonotype has just one count. The V and J genes are TRBV10-3 and TRBJ1-6; D perhaps matches TRBD1 (5 bases). The V end lost 7 bases, the J end lost 7 bases, and 11 bases lay between the germline ends. CDR3 size: 13 residues. The germline V gene has CDR1 ENHRY and CDR2 SYGVKD. The DNA of the CDR3 is TGTGCCATCAACAGAGGGGAGAATTCACCCCTCCACTTT. Amino acids: CAINRGENSPLHF.

This clonotype showed up many times. The V call is TRBV28, the J call TRBJ1-5, with TRBD1 matching over 7 bases. With 4 bases clipped from V and 4 bases from J, the junction kept 4 bases outside the gene matches. The germline CDR1 and CDR2 sequences are MDHEN and SYDVKM. The CDR3 sequence is 14 residues long. The CDR3 coding sequence is TGTGCCAGCAGTTCCCGACAGGGAAATCAGCCCCAGCATTTT. The encoded protein is CASSSRQGNQPQHF.

This clonotype was picked up a small number of times. This chain links TRBV5-6 with TRBJ2-7; the D is unclear. The CDR3 runs to 14 residues. From germline, CDR1 is SGHDT and CDR2 YYEEEE. V dropped 4 bases and J dropped 2 bases, with 13 bases sitting between them. The CDR3 DNA reads TGTGCCAGCAGCCCGGGCCGGGTCCCCTACGAGCAGTACTTC. It translates to CASSPGRVPYEQYF.

Ten or more counts support this clonotype. The chain uses TRBV18 and TRBJ2-3, with TRBD2 matching over 8 bases. Germline V gene lookup returns CDR1 KGHSH and CDR2 LQKENI. The CDR3 length is 15 residues. V lost 3 bases, J lost 7 bases, and 9 bases stayed unmatched. CDR3 sequence: CASSPIAGRANTQYF. Written as DNA, the CDR3 is TGTGCCAGCTCACCTATAGCGGGAAGGGCGAATACGCAGTATTTT.

The table lists this clonotype with a few counts. This could be a read error, since a much larger clone is one nucleotide away. The chain joins TRBV5-1 to TRBJ1-3, with a weak D call TRBD1 (5 bases). The CDR3 consists of 14 residues. Per the germline V gene, CDR1 is SGHRS and CDR2 is YFSETQ. V was cut by 0 bases and J by 6 bases, with 10 bases left in between. CDR3 sequence (DNA): TGCGCCAGCAGCTTGGCAGGGAACGCAAACACCATATATTTT. It is translated as CASSLAGNANTIYF.

This clonotype was observed many times. The chain uses TRBV20-1 and TRBJ2-7; 15 positions agree with TRBD2. Germline values: CDR1 DFQATT, CDR2 SNEGSKA (reference sequence). CDR3 length: 18 amino acids. The ends lost 3 bases at V and 1 base at J; junction bases unmatched: 10. The CDR3 DNA follows: TGCAGTGCTAGGAGGATAGGACTAGCGGGAGGGATATCCTACGAGCAGTACTTC. This translates into CSARRIGLAGGISYEQYF.

This clonotype turned up a few times. The germline gene is not matched at one end of the junction; a read error may be the cause. This rearrangement joins TRBV27 to TRBJ2-3; D may be TRBD2 (6 bases). CDR1 is MNHEY, CDR2 SMNVEV, per germline (reference sequence). The CDR3 contains 13 residues. CDR3 DNA sequence: TGTGCCAGCCGTTCGGGAGAACTAGATACGCGGTATTTT. This sequence encodes CASRSGELDTRYF.

This clonotype was counted at least ten times. The rearrangement uses TRBV29-1 and TRBJ2-5; 13 bases line up with TRBD2. Germline V gives CDR1 SQVTM, CDR2 ANQGSEA. V shed 6 bases, J shed 5 bases, and the junction held 3 bases outside the gene matches. CDR3 length: 13 residues. The CDR3 sequence: CSVKTSGRETQYF. The CDR3 DNA follows: TGCAGCGTGAAGACTAGCGGGAGGGAGACCCAGTACTTC.

In this sample, this clonotype turned up many times. This CDR3 reads CASSEALDGLYGYTF. The CDR3 DNA follows: TGTGCCAGCAGTGAAGCTTTGGACGGACTCTATGGCTACACCTTC. This chain uses TRBV6-1 with TRBJ1-2; D uncertain. Trimming removed 0 bases from V and 4 bases from J, with 12 bases in between. Germline CDR1 MNHNS, CDR2 SASEGT. This CDR3 region has 15 residues.

V and J are TRBV19 and TRBJ2-3, with TRBD2 matching 10 bases. V lost 3 bases and J lost 1; bases outside the gene matches: 10. Per the germline V gene, CDR1 is LNHDA and CDR2 is SQIVND (reference sequence). The CDR3 runs 18 residues. DNA of the CDR3: TGTGCCAGTAGTATCCCTCCGCTAGCGGGAGTTGGCACAGATACGCAGTATTTT. It specifies CASSIPPLAGVGTDTQYF.

The chain recombines TRBV20-1 with TRBJ2-5; no clear D gene. Germline CDR1 is DFQATT and CDR2 is SNEGSKA (reference sequence). The CDR3 has 8 amino acids. The CDR3 DNA follows: TGCAGGGCCGAAACCCAGTACTTC. Residues: CRAETQYF.